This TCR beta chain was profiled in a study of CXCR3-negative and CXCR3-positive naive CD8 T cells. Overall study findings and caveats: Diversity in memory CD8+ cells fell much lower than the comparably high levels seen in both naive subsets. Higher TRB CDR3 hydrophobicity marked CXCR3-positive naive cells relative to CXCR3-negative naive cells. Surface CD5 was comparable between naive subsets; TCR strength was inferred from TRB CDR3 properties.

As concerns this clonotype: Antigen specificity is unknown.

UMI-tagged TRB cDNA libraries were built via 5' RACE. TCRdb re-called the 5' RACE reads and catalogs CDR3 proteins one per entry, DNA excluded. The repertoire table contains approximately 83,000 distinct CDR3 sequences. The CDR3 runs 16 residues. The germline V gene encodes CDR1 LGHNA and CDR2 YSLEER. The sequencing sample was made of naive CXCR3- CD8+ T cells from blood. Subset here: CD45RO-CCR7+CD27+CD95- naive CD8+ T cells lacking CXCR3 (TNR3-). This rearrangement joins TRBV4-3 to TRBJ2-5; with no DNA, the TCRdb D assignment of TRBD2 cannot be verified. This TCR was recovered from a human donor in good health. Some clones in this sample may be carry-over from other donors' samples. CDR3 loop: CASSQGVRDYRQTQYF.